The 14 T cell receptor beta chains below come from one sample, sequenced in a study of regulatory T cells in long-lasting Graves disease. Library construction for TCR beta used iRepertoire HTBI primers and Arm-PCR of CDR3 regions. From the multiplex PCR reads, TCRdb called clonotypes with MiXCR, one entry per CDR3 protein. There are under 300,000 distinct CDR3 sequences in the sample; around 20% occur only once, and roughly 14% lies in the top ten. Described time point: newly diagnosed GD, antithyroid drugs for less than 3 months. PBMC-derived RNA was used for the TCR library. The specimen comprised peripheral blood mononuclear cells (PBMCs), sampled at new diagnosis, from a patient treated with antithyroid drugs. The receptors here all came from a female donor with Graves disease.

This clonotype was counted ten times or more. This rearrangement joins TRBV27 to TRBJ2-7, with no clear D. The CDR3 loop spans 13 amino acids. Per the germline V gene, CDR1 is MNHEY and CDR2 is SMNVEV (reference sequence). Deletions cut 3 bases from V and 2 bases from J, with 8 bases between. The CDR3 DNA follows: TGTGCCAGCAGTTTGAGGCTGCCCTACGAGCAGTACTTC. This translates into CASSLRLPYEQYF.

The table lists this clonotype with many counts. V gene TRBV6-2 or TRBV6-3 combines with J gene TRBJ2-5; no clear D. CDR3 length equals 14 residues. V shed 0 bases and J shed 2 bases, with 7 bases lying between them. Germline V gene data show CDR1 as MNHEY and CDR2 as SVGEGT. The CDR3 nucleotides read TGTGCCAGCAGTTACTCACCCCAGCAAGAGACCCAGTACTTC. This codes for CASSYSPQQETQYF.

This clonotype was observed at least ten times. The chain couples TRBV29-1 to TRBJ1-2, with D possibly TRBD1 on 6 matching bases. The germline CDR1 and CDR2 sequences are SQVTM and ANQGSEA. This CDR3 contains 15 residues. Trimming took off 1 base at V and 4 bases at J, with 16 bases between the two ends. The CDR3 loop is CSVEGWRGSSYGYTF. Here the CDR3 DNA reads TGCAGCGTTGAAGGGTGGAGGGGGTCGAGCTATGGCTACACCTTC.

This clonotype was seen ten or more times. The CDR3 DNA is TGCGCCAGCAGCCTCGCCGTAGCGGGGGCTGAGCAGTTCTTC. It codes for CASSLAVAGAEQFF. The chain employs TRBV4-3 and TRBJ2-1, with 9 bases that match TRBD2. The CDR3 totals 14 residues. Germline lookup yields CDR1 LGHNA and CDR2 YSLEER. The junction had 7 bases not matched to a gene; V was cut back by 4 bases and J by 9 bases.

The chain uses TRBV2 and TRBJ1-5, with TRBD1 as a possible D gene (5 bases). This CDR3 spans 15 amino acids. V lost 4 bases, J lost 0 bases, and 10 bases lay in between. Germline lookup yields CDR1 SNHLY and CDR2 FYNNEI. CDR3 in DNA: TGTGCCAGCAGTGCTTGGGGGGGTAGCAATCAGCCCCAGCATTTT. Amino acid sequence: CASSAWGGSNQPQHF.

At least ten counts were recorded for this clonotype. The rearrangement joins TRBV18 to TRBJ1-2; the match to TRBD1 covers 10 bases. After removal of 6 bases from V and 3 bases from J, the junction contained 10 bases not matched to a gene. CDR3 length: 16 amino acids. The V gene's germline CDR1 is KGHSH and CDR2 LQKENI. The DNA of the CDR3 is TGTGCCAGCTCCTTCGAGACAGGGGGCGTCGACTATGGCTACACCTTC. Residues: CASSFETGGVDYGYTF. Variable domain in full (rest from reference TRBV18 and TRBJ1-2): NAGVMQNPRHLVRRRGQEARLRCSPMKGHSHVYWYRQLPEEGLKFMVYLQKENIIDESGMPKERFSAEFPKEGPSILRIQQVVRGDSAAYFCASSFETGGVDYGYTFGSGTRLTVV.

There are a few counts of this clonotype. J is TRBJ1-5 and V is TRBV20-1; no reliable D call. Germline V gene sequence: CDR1 DFQATT, CDR2 SNEGSKA (reference sequence). The CDR3 runs 14 residues. Trimming left V 5 bases short and J 0 bases short, with 11 bases between. CDR3 sequence (DNA): TGCAGTGCTCCTGACATATATAGCAATCAGCCCCAGCATTTT. This codes for CSAPDIYSNQPQHF.

This clonotype was seen repeatedly, ten times or more. The rearrangement uses TRBV6-5 and TRBJ2-1; 9 bases align to TRBD2. The CDR3 is 16 amino acids. Germline CDR1 reads MNHEY; CDR2 reads SVGAGI. V lost 0 bases and J lost 9; bases outside the gene matches: 9. The DNA for the CDR3 is TGTGCCAGCAGTTACTCGGCTAGCGGGACGTTAGGTGAGCAGTTCTTC. Its translation: CASSYSASGTLGEQFF.

This clonotype was seen many times. This chain's CDR3 is CSARTSDMSSYNEQFF. CDR3 coding DNA: TGCAGTGCTAGGACTAGCGATATGAGCTCCTACAATGAGCAGTTCTTC. This sequence joins TRBV20-1 and TRBJ2-1; 8 nucleotides agree with TRBD2. V lost 3 bases and J lost 0; bases outside the gene matches: 7. The CDR3 totals 16 residues. CDR1 and CDR2 (germline): DFQATT, SNEGSKA (reference sequence).

This clonotype appeared many times. This chain joins TRBV19 and TRBJ2-7, with TRBD2 identical over 13 bases. This CDR3 has 19 residues. Germline assignment: CDR1 LNHDA and CDR2 SQIVND (reference sequence). V shed 4 bases and J 5 bases; nucleotides not matched to a gene: 17. The CDR3 nucleotides are TGTGCCAGTAGTAAAGAACCGGGACTAGCGGGAACCGCAGGAGACGAGCAGTACTTC. This encodes CASSKEPGLAGTAGDEQYF.

For this clonotype: A read error may be the cause here, since a much bigger clone is one base away. The J gene is TRBJ2-1, the V gene TRBV9; the D gene is possibly TRBD1 (6 bases). Germline assignment: CDR1 SGDLS and CDR2 YYNGEE. CDR3 length: 15 amino acids. V lost 1 base and J lost 10, with 18 bases in between. DNA of the CDR3: TGTGCCAGCAGCGTACGAACAGGGCGCGCCTACGAGCAGTTCTTC. Translation: CASSVRTGRAYEQFF.

This clonotype occurred many times. The V call is TRBV20-1, the J call TRBJ2-7; D gene ambiguous. The germline gives CDR1 DFQATT, CDR2 SNEGSKA (reference sequence). V gave up 5 bases and J gave up 0 bases, with 17 bases separating them. The CDR3 contains 15 residues. For the CDR3, the DNA is TGCAGTGCTTACCGTGGAACAGCTAGCTCCTACGAGCAGTACTTC. Amino acids: CSAYRGTASSYEQYF.

V gene TRBV3-1 combines with J gene TRBJ1-2, with D possibly TRBD1 on 5 matching bases. This CDR3 is 15 amino acids long. V dropped 0 bases and J dropped 4 bases, with 12 bases sitting between them. Germline assignment: CDR1 LGHDT and CDR2 YNNKEL (reference sequence). The CDR3 loop reads CASSQDTRGAYGYTF. DNA for the CDR3: TGTGCCAGCAGCCAAGACACTAGAGGGGCCTATGGCTACACCTTC. Full variable domain (outside the CDR3, taken from reference TRBV3-1 and TRBJ1-2): DTAVSQTPKYLVTQMGNDKSIKCEQNLGHDTMYWYKQDSKKFLKIMFSYNNKELIINETVPNRFSPKSPDKAHLNLHINSLELGDSAVYFCASSQDTRGAYGYTFGSGTRLTVV.

There are many counts of this clonotype. The chain uses TRBV5-1 and TRBJ2-2, with 9 bases matching TRBD2. J lost 7 bases, V lost 4 bases, and 8 bases had no gene match. Germline V gives CDR1 SGHRS, CDR2 YFSETQ. This CDR3 contains 15 residues. CDR3 loop: CASSRSGRLGGELFF. For the CDR3, the DNA is TGCGCCAGCAGCCGGAGCGGGAGGCTCGGCGGGGAGCTGTTTTTT.